The 24 T cell receptor beta chains given below trace back to one sample, sequenced in a study of T-cell memory formation after mild COVID-19. Each CDR3 protein is one row after TCRdb ran MiXCR on the 5' RACE reads. The sample holds around 200,000 distinct CDR3 sequences, 20% to 25% seen once. The sequenced material came from PBMCs or a T cell subset sorted from them (not recorded which). The source is an adult woman who had mild COVID-19 (a few samples of this study predate the infection). Cell type and time point are not known.

This clonotype was observed a handful of times. J is TRBJ2-1 and V is TRBV7-9; D is unclear. Germline V CDR1 and CDR2: SEHNR, FQNEAQ (reference sequence). With 5 bases removed from V and 4 bases from J, the gap between germline ends came to 6 bases. This CDR3 region has 12 residues. This CDR3 is CASSREYNEQFF. For the CDR3, the DNA is TGTGCCAGCAGCAGAGAGTACAATGAGCAGTTCTTC.

The chain uses TRBV5-8 and TRBJ2-1, with 14 nucleotides matching TRBD2. In germline, CDR1 is SGHTS, CDR2 YDEGEE. There are 16 residues in the CDR3. V lost 0 bases and J lost 7; bases outside the gene matches: 3. The CDR3 sequence is CASSLVGTSGRNEQFF. For the CDR3, the DNA is TGTGCCAGCAGCTTGGTTGGGACTAGCGGGAGAAATGAGCAGTTCTTC.

The CDR3 is CASSLSRVDEQFF. The CDR3, as DNA: TGTGCCAGCAGTTTATCACGGGTTGATGAGCAGTTCTTC. J is TRBJ2-1 and V is TRBV27; D remains ambiguous. With 0 bases removed from V and 8 bases from J, the gap between germline ends came to 8 bases. Per germline, CDR1 MNHEY and CDR2 SMNVEV (reference sequence). The length of the CDR3 is 13 residues.

The sample holds a few counts of this clonotype. V and J are TRBV11-2 and TRBJ2-1; D remains unclear. Trimming removed 4 bases from V and 5 bases from J, with 6 bases in between. Per germline, CDR1 SGHAT and CDR2 FQNNGV. This CDR3 has 12 residues. This CDR3 is CASSSLHNEQFF. The CDR3 nucleotides are TGTGCCAGCAGCTCCTTGCACAATGAGCAGTTCTTC.

This clonotype came up a few times. V is TRBV2 and J is TRBJ2-4; D may match TRBD1 or TRBD2 (5 bases each). Between the trimmed V and J ends, which lost 1 base and 9 bases, there was a span of 7 bases. The CDR3 loop spans 12 amino acids. CDR1 is SNHLY, CDR2 FYNNEI, per germline. CDR3 nucleotides: TGTGCCAGCAGTGAAGGGGACCGCATTCAGTACTTC. Encoded protein: CASSEGDRIQYF.

The sample holds a few counts of this clonotype. This chain links TRBV20-1 with TRBJ1-2; unclear D gene. The CDR3 runs 10 residues. CDR1 is DFQATT and CDR2 is SNEGSKA in the germline V gene (reference sequence). With 4 bases removed from V and 7 bases from J, the gap between germline ends came to 7 bases. CDR3 protein: CSAKIIGYTF. The CDR3 DNA reads as TGCAGTGCTAAGATAATTGGCTACACCTTC.

This clonotype was counted a few times. This sequence joins TRBV24-1 and TRBJ2-2; unclear D gene. This CDR3 has 13 residues. Germline V gives CDR1 KGHDR, CDR2 SFDVKD. The V end lost 10 bases, the J end lost 2 bases, and 10 bases lay between the germline ends. Here the CDR3 reads CATSRSNTGELFF. The CDR3 bases are TGTGCCACAAGCCGATCAAACACCGGGGAGCTGTTTTTT.

The CDR3 DNA reads as TGCAGCGTTGAAGTCCGGGGTGATGAGCAGTTCTTC. It translates to CSVEVRGDEQFF. This chain links TRBV29-1 with TRBJ2-1; D is perhaps TRBD2 (5 bases). Germline V gives CDR1 SQVTM, CDR2 ANQGSEA. V was trimmed by 1 base and J by 8 bases, leaving 9 bases between them. The CDR3 is 12 residues long.

This clonotype was found a few times. The chain couples TRBV20-1 to TRBJ1-5; 7 bases line up with TRBD1. Germline trimming cut 6 bases from V and 0 bases from J; bases unmatched to any gene: 11. CDR1 DFQATT and CDR2 SNEGSKA come from the germline V gene (reference sequence). This CDR3 comprises 16 residues. The CDR3 is CSAWRQGEYSNQPQHF. In DNA form, the CDR3 reads TGCAGTGCATGGAGACAGGGCGAGTATAGCAATCAGCCCCAGCATTTT.

V usage is TRBV7-9 and J usage is TRBJ1-1, with D perhaps matching TRBD1 (6 bases). Germline V gives CDR1 SEHNR, CDR2 FQNEAQ (reference sequence). Trimming pared 3 bases from V and 11 bases from J, leaving 10 bases between. The CDR3 has 11 amino acids. CDR3: CASSLTGHAFF. For the CDR3, the DNA is TGTGCCAGCAGCTTGACAGGTCACGCTTTCTTT.

CDR3 sequence: CASRQHSSTDTQYF. The CDR3 nucleotides are TGCGCCAGCAGACAACACTCTAGTACAGATACGCAGTATTTT. V usage is TRBV4-1 and J usage is TRBJ2-3; no clear D gene. Looked up from germline, CDR1 is MGHRA and CDR2 is YSYEKL. CDR3 size: 14 residues. V was pared by 6 bases and J by 3 bases, with 13 bases between.

This clonotype came up a few times. The chain has TRBV12-3 or TRBV12-4 and TRBJ1-1; maybe TRBD1 (6 bases). Trimming pared 4 bases from V and 8 bases from J, leaving 11 bases between. The CDR3 is 12 residues long. Here the CDR3 DNA reads TGTGCCAGCAGTTCCCGGGGGCCCGAAGCTTTCTTT. It specifies CASSSRGPEAFF.

This clonotype was seen more than once but under ten times. The V gene is TRBV24-1, the J gene TRBJ2-7, with D tentatively TRBD1 (5 bases). The V end was cut by 6 bases, the J end by 2 bases, with 13 bases between. Germline CDR1 is KGHDR and CDR2 is SFDVKD. The CDR3 contains 14 residues. The DNA for the CDR3 is TGTGCCACCAGTCCCAGGGAAAGAGCCTACGAGCAGTACTTC. Amino acid sequence: CATSPRERAYEQYF.

This chain joins TRBV9 and TRBJ2-7; D could derive from TRBD1 or TRBD2 (7 bases each). V lost 4 bases and J 2 bases, leaving 13 bases between the germline ends. The germline gives CDR1 SGDLS, CDR2 YYNGEE. The CDR3 is 14 residues long. The CDR3 DNA sequence: TGTGCCAGCAGCATGCAGGGGGGGACCTACGAGCAGTACTTC. Translating it yields CASSMQGGTYEQYF.

This clonotype appeared once. V and J are TRBV11-3 and TRBJ2-7; 9 bases are shared with TRBD2. Germline CDR1 and CDR2: SGHNT and YENEEA. V dropped 9 bases and J dropped 6; count of bases not matched to a gene: 9. The CDR3 is 13 amino acids. The CDR3 here is CASRGGRAIEQYF. The CDR3 DNA reads as TGTGCCAGTAGGGGCGGGAGGGCTATCGAGCAGTACTTC.

The chain employs TRBV6-5 and TRBJ2-7, with D uncertain. Trimming shortened V by 0 bases and J by 6 bases, and 15 bases separated the two germline ends. This CDR3 comprises 15 residues. Germline loops: CDR1 MNHEY, CDR2 SVGAGI. CDR3 nucleotides: TGTGCCAGCAGTTACTCGAACCCGATTGAAGGCGAGCAGTACTTC. Amino acid sequence: CASSYSNPIEGEQYF.

The V and J genes are TRBV5-1 and TRBJ2-7; 7 bases map to TRBD1. There are 16 residues in the CDR3. Germline values: CDR1 SGHRS, CDR2 YFSETQ. Trimming at V came to 4 bases and at J to 0 bases, leaving 10 bases not matched to a gene. For the CDR3, the DNA is TGCGCCAGCAGCCACGGAACAGGGGCAAGCTCCTACGAGCAGTACTTC. Its protein product is CASSHGTGASSYEQYF.

This clonotype was detected ten times or more. The CDR3 is CSARAGTGGRFSYEQYF. The CDR3 bases are TGCAGTGCTAGGGCCGGGACAGGGGGACGATTCTCCTACGAGCAGTACTTC. The chain employs TRBV20-1 and TRBJ2-7; 11 bases fit TRBD1. Germline V gene lookup returns CDR1 DFQATT and CDR2 SNEGSKA (reference sequence). The CDR3 is made up of 17 amino acids. Losses at the gene ends were 3 bases for V and 0 bases for J; bases not matched to a gene: 10.

This clonotype appeared a few times. The chain carries TRBV11-2 and TRBJ2-1; D is perhaps TRBD2 (5 bases). Germline V lookup: CDR1 SGHAT, CDR2 FQNNGV. V lost 5 bases and J 16 bases, leaving 21 bases between the germline ends. CDR3 length: 13 amino acids. The CDR3 reads CASSPERPDVAFF. The CDR3 DNA follows: TGTGCCAGCAGCCCAGAGCGGCCGGACGTGGCTTTCTTC.

This sequence joins TRBV5-6 and TRBJ2-7; the D gene is possibly TRBD2 (6 bases). V lost 4 bases and J 9 bases, leaving 17 bases between the germline ends. This CDR3 is 13 amino acids long. Germline CDR1 is SGHDT and CDR2 is YYEEEE. CDR3 region: CASSPLEGRVQYF. CDR3 coding DNA: TGTGCCAGCAGCCCCTTGGAGGGTCGGGTGCAGTACTTC.

This clonotype came up a few times. The chain recombines TRBV12-3 or TRBV12-4 with TRBJ1-4; D is perhaps TRBD1 (6 bases). CDR3 length: 15 residues. Trimming took off 5 bases at V and 8 bases at J, with 18 bases between the two ends. The CDR3 here is CASSTRGPGGEKLFF. Here the CDR3 DNA reads TGTGCCAGCAGTACCAGGGGTCCGGGCGGGGAAAAACTGTTTTTT.

This clonotype occurred a few times. This sequence joins TRBV24-1 and TRBJ2-7; D remains unclear. With 4 bases removed from V and 0 bases from J, the gap between germline ends came to 9 bases. This CDR3 is 14 amino acids long. Germline lookup yields CDR1 KGHDR and CDR2 SFDVKD. The CDR3 DNA sequence: TGTGCCACCAGTGAAACATACAACTCCTACGAGCAGTACTTC. This encodes CATSETYNSYEQYF.

The rearrangement uses TRBV2 and TRBJ1-2; D possibly corresponds to TRBD1 (5 bases). Germline CDR1 and CDR2: SNHLY and FYNNEI. Trimming stripped 3 bases from V and 6 bases from J, with 11 bases between. The CDR3 is made up of 13 amino acids. The CDR3 DNA reads as TGTGCCAGCAGTGATGGGGGTCCTAATGGCTACACCTTC. The encoded protein is CASSDGGPNGYTF.

The gene calls are TRBV20-1 and TRBJ2-7; 13 nucleotides line up with TRBD2. Trimming at V came to 4 bases and at J to 6 bases, leaving 9 bases not matched to a gene. Per the germline V gene, CDR1 is DFQATT and CDR2 is SNEGSKA (reference sequence). The CDR3 length is 15 residues. CDR3 sequence reads: CSAIETSGGLGEQYF. CDR3 in DNA: TGCAGTGCTATTGAGACTAGCGGGGGGCTGGGCGAGCAGTACTTC.